This T cell receptor (beta chain) was documented in a study of shared clonotypes between healthy human individuals. General study findings and limits: Around 5.3% of naive CD4 clonotypes were shared across a few donors. Generally, estimated richness proved larger in naive subsets than it did in memory subsets.

This table comes from immunoSEQ multiplex PCR, and its TCRdb copy is limited to in-frame clones, with some not included. The sample shows about 550,000 clones, over 95% of them seen only once. V was pared by 0 bases and J by 6 bases, with 15 bases between. CDR1 is SGHKS, CDR2 YYEKEE, per germline (reference sequence). CDR3 length: 15 amino acids. A note on this clone: Its specificity is unknown.

Positively selected for CCR7, the CD45RO-negative cells used as naive CD8 cells excluded terminally differentiated effector memory CD45RA+ cells. The sequencing sample was made of naive CD8+ T cells sorted from blood. The chain has TRBV5-5 and TRBJ1-1, with TRBD1 as a possible D gene (5 bases). This TCR derives from a woman under 40 in good health. CDR3 DNA sequence: TGTGCCAGCAGCTTGGAGAAGGGACTAAGGGCTGAAGCTTTCTTT. It is translated as CASSLEKGLRAEAFF. The entire variable domain, with the rest obtained from reference TRBV5-5 and TRBJ1-1, is as follows: DAGVTQSPTHLIKTRGQQVTLRCSPISGHKSVSWYQQVLGQGPQFIFQYYEKEERGRGNFPDRFSARQFPNYSSELNVNALLLGDSALYLCASSLEKGLRAEAFFGQGTRLTVV.